Ten or more counts support the clone carrying this T cell receptor (beta chain). One entry per CDR3 protein, called by TCRdb with MiXCR from the RACE reads. Here the sample spans fewer than 85,000 distinct CDR3 sequences, approximately 8.1% being singletons. These data come from a study of human T cells and chemical hapten exposure. Germline CDR1 and CDR2: SGHNT and YYREEE (reference sequence). This CDR3 contains 18 residues. V lost 0 bases and J 1 base, leaving 19 bases between the germline ends. Time point in this sample: healthy volunteer bleed at 6 weeks. It was from unfractionated whole blood that total RNA was extracted.

The origin of this receptor is a female donor in good health. Some clones in this sample may be carry-over from other donors' samples. This chain uses TRBV5-4 with TRBJ1-1; TRBD1 might be the D (5 bases). Material for sequencing was whole blood. CDR3: CASSLGSMRSGANTEAFF. As DNA, the CDR3 is TGTGCCAGCAGCTTGGGTTCAATGAGGTCCGGGGCGAACACTGAAGCTTTCTTT.